There are a few counts of the clone carrying this T cell receptor (beta chain). The antigen remains unidentified. This sample was taken from a study of response to subunit inactivated influenza vaccine. Study-wide results and caveats: Seasonal influenza vaccination, on each occasion, was suggested by the authors to recruit few new T cells.

Germline V gene data show CDR1 as DFQATT and CDR2 as SNEGSKA (reference sequence). V shed 5 bases and J 9 bases; nucleotides not matched to a gene: 13. This CDR3 has 15 amino acids. Via MiXCR, TCRdb re-called the RT-PCR reads, giving one row per CDR3 protein. Of around 710,000 distinct CDR3 sequences detected, 11% to 15% appear once; the ten largest clones hold around 7.3%. The sequenced sample was PBMCs from blood, obtained 14 to 15 days before vaccination. The V call is TRBV20-1, the J call TRBJ2-3; 11 nucleotides align to TRBD2. This receptor was obtained from a man between 50 and 59 years old who received an inactivated influenza vaccine. The chain's CDR3 is CSAGGTSGALGTQYF. In DNA form, the CDR3 reads TGCAGTGCTGGCGGGACTAGCGGAGCCCTGGGGACGCAGTATTTT.